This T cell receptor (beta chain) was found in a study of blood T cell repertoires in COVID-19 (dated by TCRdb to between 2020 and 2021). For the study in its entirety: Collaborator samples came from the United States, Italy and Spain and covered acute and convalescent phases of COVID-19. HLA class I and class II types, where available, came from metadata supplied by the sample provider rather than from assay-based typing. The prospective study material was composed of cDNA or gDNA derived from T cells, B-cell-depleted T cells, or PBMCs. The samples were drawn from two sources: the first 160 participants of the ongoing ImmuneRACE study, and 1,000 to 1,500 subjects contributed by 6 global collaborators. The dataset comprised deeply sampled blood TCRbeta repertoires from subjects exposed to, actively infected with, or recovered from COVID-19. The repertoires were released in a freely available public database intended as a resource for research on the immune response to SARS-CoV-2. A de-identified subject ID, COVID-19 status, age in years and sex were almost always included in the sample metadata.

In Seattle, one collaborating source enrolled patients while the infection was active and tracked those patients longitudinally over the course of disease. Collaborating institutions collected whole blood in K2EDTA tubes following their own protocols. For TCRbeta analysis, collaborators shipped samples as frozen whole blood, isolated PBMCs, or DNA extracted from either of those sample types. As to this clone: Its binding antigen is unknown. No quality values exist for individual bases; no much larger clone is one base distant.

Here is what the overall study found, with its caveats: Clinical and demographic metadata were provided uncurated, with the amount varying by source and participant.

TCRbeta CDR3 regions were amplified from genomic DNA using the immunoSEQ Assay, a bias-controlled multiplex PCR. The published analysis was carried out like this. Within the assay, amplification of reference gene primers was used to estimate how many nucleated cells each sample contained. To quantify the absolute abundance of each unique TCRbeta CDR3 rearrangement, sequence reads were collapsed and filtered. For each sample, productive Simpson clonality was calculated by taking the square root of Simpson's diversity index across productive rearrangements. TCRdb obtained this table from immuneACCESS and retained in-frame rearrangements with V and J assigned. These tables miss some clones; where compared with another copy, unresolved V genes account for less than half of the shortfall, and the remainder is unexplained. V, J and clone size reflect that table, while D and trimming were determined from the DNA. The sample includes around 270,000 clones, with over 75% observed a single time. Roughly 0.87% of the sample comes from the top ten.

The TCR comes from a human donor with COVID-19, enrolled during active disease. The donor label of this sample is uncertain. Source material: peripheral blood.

The CDR3 in this case is CASRVGGPGANVLTF. The base sequence is TGTGCCAGTAGAGTTGGAGGGCCTGGGGCCAACGTCCTGACTTTC. The V and J segments used are TRBV19 and TRBJ2-6; the D gene is perhaps TRBD2, from 6 matching bases. The V end loses 6 bases and the J end loses 2 bases, and a stretch of 11 bases separates them. Including cysteine and phenylalanine, the CDR3 has 15 amino acids. Only the CDR3 part of the read is kept: 45 bases, read in frame from the first base. The CDR1 and CDR2 encoded by the germline V gene (reference sequence) are LNHDA and SQIVND.